This entry features one T cell receptor (beta chain) sequence. This clone was counted a single time. Its binding antigen is unknown. No per-base quality is available; no much larger clone lies one base away. The cohort was made up of around 720 healthy bone marrow donors. Cohort members were all nominally healthy when sampled, although unrecorded immune exposures were likely present. The donor tested CMV seropositive, placing the donor among the 289 seropositive members of the cohort. A peripheral blood sample was collected from each donor, and TCR beta sequencing was performed on peripheral blood mononuclear cells. The Qiagen DNeasy Blood Extraction Kit was used to extract genomic DNA from the blood cell samples. Library creation used the immunoSEQ multiplex PCR assay. For the multiplex PCR, a mixture combining 60 forward primers for TCR Vbeta segments and 13 reverse primers for TCR Jbeta segments was used. The CDR3 region of rearranged TCR beta genes was amplified from genomic DNA with a multiplex PCR assay. The Illumina HiSeq System was used to sequence the amplified TCR beta libraries as 87-base-pair reads. Turning to the authors' computational methods: Across the 500 to 850 repertoires, a later analysis counted tens of millions of unique TCR beta chains, some 11 million of which were shared by at least two donors. To remove PCR and sequencing errors, raw reads were error-corrected and collapsed into unique sequences using a nearest-neighbor algorithm that merged closely related sequences. V, D and J gene segments were assigned by aligning CDR3 sequences to IMGT reference sequences. Each retained sequence needed at least a six-nucleotide match to both a V gene segment and a J gene segment. Rearrangements were called productive when the CDR3 lacked stop codons and stayed in frame with V and J; all others were non-productive. CDR3 was defined by IMGT convention, running from the second conserved V-encoded cysteine to the conserved J-encoded phenylalanine. The earlier analysis of approximately 590 of the donors excluded any sequence lacking an unambiguous match to a single V gene segment. An earlier analysis of several hundred of the donors called V segments functional above 56.7% productive rearrangements and segregating when the between-donor standard deviation exceeded 5%. A statistical classification framework was built to diagnose cytomegalovirus status from the catalog of TCR beta chain sequences. V and J gene assignment, in a later analysis, came from comparing TCR nucleotide sequences with IMGT/GENE-DB human TR gene sequences. The TCRdist pipeline was used in a later analysis to assign CDR3 sequences and most-parsimonious VDJ recombination scenarios. In a later analysis, every TCR beta chain was defined by the combination of its CDR3 amino acid sequence and its V-gene family, and reads without a unique V-gene family were dropped. As a way to deal with suspected cross-contamination and a sequencing artifact, a later analysis dropped hundreds of nucleotide sequences that were highly shared and had low generation probability. In a later analysis, a clonal expansion index was calculated for each public chain from normalized within-repertoire ranks of inferred template counts. In a later analysis, generation probabilities were computed with a VDJ recombination model fitted to out-of-frame rearrangements, and the resulting probabilities were checked against IGoR. A later analysis scored TCR-TCR, TCR-HLA and TCR-CMV co-occurrence with hypergeometric tests, applying a repertoire-size bias correction to TCR pairs. False discovery rates were estimated in a later analysis by permuting HLA or CMV assignments 20 times. A later analysis grouped co-occurring TCRs with DBSCAN, adding TCRdist sequence similarity when clustering within HLA-allele-positive subsets. For co-occurrence clustering, repertoires with fewer than 30,000 or more than 120,000 public chains were excluded, along with a handful of repertoires with anomalous nucleotide sharing. In TCRdb, the immuneACCESS table is reduced to in-frame sequences with V and J assigned. These tables do not hold every clone; where another copy was compared, an unresolved V gene accounts for under half, and the others remain unexplained. V and J calls and clone size follow that table, whereas D and trimming were derived from the DNA. This sample lists approximately 190,000 clones; around 84% were detected once. The ten largest clones capture about 2.6% of the sample.

This sample is drawn from a study of cytomegalovirus exposure and HLA in healthy donors (TCRdb year 2017). As for the study more broadly: An earlier analysis of approximately 550 of the donors reported 276 Gb of sequence data and 100 million to 140 million unique TCR beta sequences from 190 million or so T cells. About 280 gigabases of sequencing data and tens of millions of unique TCR sequences were included in an early release covering roughly 600 HLA-typed donors. Of the 300 to 450 genotyped donors, 81% fell in the genetic ancestry cluster associated with self-reported Caucasian donors. The study was designed to test whether signatures of past pathogen exposure could be identified by cataloging public T cell receptors. Using immunosequencing, the study profiled T cell repertoires from fewer than 850 subjects and related those repertoires to cytomegalovirus serostatus. A separate validation cohort of 90 to 150 different subjects was used in addition to the approximately 640-subject first cohort. To predict cytomegalovirus infection status, the study brought together high-throughput TCR immunosequencing, statistical association of individual TCRs with disease status, and machine learning. In a later analysis, previously published TCR beta repertoires from some 640 donors were re-analyzed and high-resolution HLA genotyping was added so that TCR occurrence patterns could be studied. Rather than using new phenotypic data, the later analysis identified candidate immune exposures from TCR beta sequences and from how often those sequences occurred across donors. An earlier analysis of about 620 of the donors applied high-throughput TCR beta sequencing to assess whether each TCR beta V gene segment acted as functional or pseudogenic. Alongside the repertoire data, information on donor age, sex, ethnicity and CMV serostatus was compiled. In a later genetic analysis, genome-wide SNP genotypes for about 55% of the roughly 700 donors were used, and that subset was treated as a discovery cohort. Every discovery cohort repertoire had been produced on one sequencing platform. Both class I and class II loci were covered by HLA typing, at four-digit resolution. The number of typed donors differed by locus: about 629-640 for A, B, C, DRB1 and DQB1; approximately 530 for DQA1; approximately 600 for DPA1; and roughly 490 for DPB1. A handful of DR-DQ haplotypes were handled as single units for association and clustering because linkage in the cohort was strong. Across around 400 genotyped donors of the cohort, an average of about 220,000 unique TCR beta nucleotide sequences per donor were sequenced, and roughly 18% of those sequences were non-productive. What the authors observed across the whole study: The study listed 150 to 200 TCR beta chains as associated with cytomegalovirus. A further reported finding was that TCR beta sequences accurately predicted the HLA-A and HLA-B alleles for most subjects in the first cohort. Compared with the approximately 600-donor mean, donors in an Asian-associated ancestry cluster had fewer N-insertions in productive TCRs, according to a later genetic analysis. A group of highly shared sequence variants was considered likely to be a technical artifact of the sequencing pipeline. In this cohort, only TCR beta chains were sequenced, and detectable features were limited by the absence of alpha or paired-chain data. Specific HLA alleles were associated with 16,951 TCR beta sequences at a false discovery rate of 0.05 in a later analysis. The classifier was reported to diagnose cytomegalovirus status with high specificity and sensitivity in both the original cohort and the validation cohort. Three of the identified cytomegalovirus-associated TCR beta chains were confirmed in vitro to be specific for cytomegalovirus antigens. While some public TCRs were present in many individuals, most TCR sequences turned up only very rarely across donors. HLA typing was unavailable for some donors at each locus, so association tests used only the typed subset. It was suggested by the authors that the approach could potentially be generalized to other disease states and immunological phenotypes. Assigning TCR associations to individual alleles was difficult when HLA alleles, especially DR and DQ, strongly co-occurred. Several of the top co-occurrence clusters appeared to be linked to parvovirus B19, influenza, CMV and Epstein-Barr virus, according to a later analysis. In a later genetic analysis, a missense DCLRE1C variant was associated with V-gene and J-gene trimming of TCR beta chains, and the association was replicated in an independent cohort. Over 15 rarely observed V segments, including chromosome 9 orphons, were excluded from the earlier analysis of 550 to 700 of the donors because counts were too low. In an earlier analysis of fewer than 750 of the donors, most TCR beta V segments were observed in productive rearrangements about 87% or about 30% of the time, broadly matching IMGT annotations. In a later analysis, the rate of TCR association differed among HLA loci, with DRB1 alleles having the most associated TCRs and HLA-C alleles having the fewest. For the cohort, immune exposure information was limited to CMV serostatus. Because the 87-base-pair reads could not distinguish some IMGT-functional V segments, including TRBV6-2 and TRBV6-3, those segments were excluded. Roughly uniform sequencing depth across donors was assumed in presence/absence analyses, although this assumption may not hold. A later analysis found that most CMV-associated TCR beta chains appeared HLA-restricted, with HLA associations seemingly driven largely by CMV exposure. Compared with equally common non-associated chains, HLA-associated TCR beta chains in a later analysis were more clonally expanded and had lower generation probabilities. Correlated functional status among segregating V segments might be attributable to linkage disequilibrium, but an unknown experimental factor could not be ruled out.

CDR1 is given as SGDLS and CDR2 as YYNGEE, both from the germline V gene. The CDR3 runs 14 amino acids, cysteine and phenylalanine included. Left in the record is the CDR3 DNA by itself, 42 bases read in frame from the first base. Between the V and J ends, shortened by 0 bases and 7 bases respectively, the junction contains 11 bases. This clonotype was obtained from a woman aged 45-60 years in good health and CMV-seropositive. Sequenced material: PBMCs. The chain joins TRBV9 to TRBJ2-4, with TRBD1 tentatively as D gene (6 bases match). The DNA sequence follows: TGTGCCAGCAGCGTAGAGGCCCAGGGGAACATTCAGTACTTC. Its translation reads: CASSVEAQGNIQYF.